The sequence of this T cell receptor (beta chain) was determined in a study of cytomegalovirus exposure and HLA in healthy donors. Findings and caveats of the study: Reports indicate that TCR beta sequences accurately predicted the HLA-A and HLA-B alleles of most subjects. In an earlier analysis, in some 500 donors, most V segments appeared productive either ~90% or ~30% of the time. Within a later analysis, the majority of CMV-associated TCR beta chains appeared HLA-restricted.

This PCR relied on a set of 60 Vbeta primers and 13 Jbeta primers. Generated by immunoSEQ multiplex PCR, the TCRdb table keeps only in-frame clones and is missing some. The repertoire includes under 150,000 clones, more than 70% of them detected once, and around 2.5% sits in the top ten. About this clone itself: What it binds is not known.

The sequencing input was PBMCs. This TCR came from a man aged 45-65 years in good health and CMV-seronegative.

The CDR3 sequence is CASSPGLAGGTYEQYF. DNA for the CDR3: TGTGCCAGCAGCCCAGGACTAGCGGGAGGGACCTACGAGCAGTACTTC. V and J are TRBV9 and TRBJ2-7; TRBD2 agrees at 15 bases. CDR1 and CDR2 from the germline V gene are SGDLS and YYNGEE. The CDR3 is 16 amino acids. The V and J ends lost 4 bases and 2 bases, in that order; junction bases with no gene match: 4.